This T cell receptor beta chain was captured in a study of PD-L1 blockade in urothelial cancer. Study overall: Most of the 29 patients were men who had bladder-origin urothelial cancer.

V dropped 4 bases and J dropped 9; count of bases not matched to a gene: 25. The CDR3 is 22 amino acids. The germline V gene encodes CDR1 MGHRA and CDR2 YSYEKL. The method was immunoSEQ multiplex PCR; TCRdb's version includes in-frame clones alone and lacks a portion of them. The table shows tens of thousands of clones, with roughly 89% occurring only once. Time point defined: pretreatment peripheral blood. The gene calls are TRBV4-1 and TRBJ2-1; 15 bases fit TRBD2. The TCR sequence derives from a man aged 55 to 70 with urothelial cancer. The material was PBMCs, obtained around atezolizumab (anti-PD-L1) treatment. Here the CDR3 reads CASSPAELSGLAGGPPAGEQFF. As DNA, the CDR3 is TGCGCCAGCAGCCCCGCGGAGTTATCGGGACTAGCGGGAGGACCCCCCGCGGGTGAGCAGTTCTTC.